This is a list of T cell receptor beta chains from one sample in a study of PD-L1 blockade in urothelial cancer. Profiled with immunoSEQ multiplex PCR; TCRdb holds only in-frame clones, not every one. The sample contains about 120,000 clones, roughly 89% of which appear only once. The input for sequencing was PBMCs, taken around atezolizumab (anti-PD-L1) treatment. These TCRs come from a man in his sixties with urothelial cancer. The CDR3 runs from the conserved cysteine through the conserved F or W. The order of the fields is clone size, D gene, V gene, CDR3 protein. The D gene is left open where the match is weak. Size tells how often a clone was seen (once, few, many) or the class of an expanded clone, and some rows leave it out.

once | . | TRBV18 | CASSPAGRGIGEKLFF
. | TRBD1 | TRBV11-2 | CASSLARTGVYGYTF
. | TRBD1 | TRBV7-6 | CASSLARQGADTQYF
once | . | TRBV7-2 | CASSLVNSVRGELFF
. | . | TRBV5-4 | CASSHQGSSYEQYF
. | . | TRBV6-5 | CASRDSPAVGYTF
. | . | TRBV5-1 | CASSLRQSNTEAFF
. | . | TRBV11-3 | CASSLDRQLSGNTIYF
. | . | TRBV21-1 | CASGVNTGQPQHF
once | TRBD1 | TRBV5-6 | CASSLGDRRVTEAFF
once | TRBD1 | TRBV28 | CASSLAGGDYGYTF
. | . | TRBV19 | CASSIAGINEQYF
. | . | TRBV4-1 | CASSRTGIRTGELFF
. | . | TRBV6-6 | CASSLGRANEKLFF
. | . | TRBV7-2 | CASSLPGQHYGYTF
few | TRBD1 | TRBV9 | CASSTDRATGELFF
. | TRBD2 | TRBV27 | CASNYPGLGSEQFF
. | TRBD2 | TRBV2 | CASSEALLAGNQETQYF
. | TRBD2 | TRBV28 | CASSLYSGRAADTQYF
. | TRBD1 | TRBV30 | CAWRGQYGQPQHF
few | . | TRBV19 | CASSIGMDSRYGYTF
. | TRBD2 | TRBV15 | CATSRGGSSTDTQYF
once | TRBD1 | TRBV5-6 | CASSLPGQGRGSIQYF
. | . | TRBV5-1 | CASSFWGSGASGANVLTF
. | . | TRBV5-1 | CASSLYGDQETQYF
many | TRBD2 | TRBV9 | CASSVASGRIGENIQYF
. | TRBD1 | TRBV7-3 | CASSRTGTEAFF
. | . | TRBV5-1 | CASSLEPVGETQYF
. | . | TRBV5-5 | CASSLDMVGGANVLTF
. | TRBD1 | TRBV27 | CASSLSRLGQGNQPQHF
. | TRBD1 | TRBV9 | CASSAHGTGFSYNEQFF
few | TRBD1 | TRBV7-9 | CASSSPGQGQNTEAFF